This is a list of T cell receptor beta chains from one sample in a study of shared clonotypes between healthy human individuals. Profiled with immunoSEQ multiplex PCR; TCRdb holds only in-frame clones, not every one. Of some 660,000 clones in the sample, around 73% were seen once. The sequenced sample was memory CD4+ T cells sorted from blood. The receptors stem from a woman between 25 and 40 years old in good health. Each CDR3 is given with its conserved first and last residue. A D gene is named only where the DNA matches it firmly. Size tells how often a clone was seen (once, few, many) or the class of an expanded clone, and some rows leave it out.

-	TRBV9	15	TRBJ2-5	-	CASSVEGTGAETQYF	TGTGCCAGCAGCGTAGAGGGGACGGGGGCGGAGACCCAGTACTTC
-	TRBV5-1	15	TRBJ2-1	-	CASSLDVGSYNEQFF	TGCGCCAGCAGCTTGGATGTTGGCTCCTACAATGAGCAGTTCTTC
many	TRBV27	15	TRBJ2-3	-	CASSDRLILTDTQYF	TGTGCCAGCAGTGACCGCTTAATTTTAACAGATACGCAGTATTTT
-	TRBV5-1	16	TRBJ2-7	TRBD1	CASSDPTGGDSYEQYF	TGCGCCAGCAGCGACCCGACAGGGGGGGATTCCTACGAGCAGTACTTC
-	TRBV9	16	TRBJ2-2	-	CASSVYYPTNTGELFF	TGTGCCAGCAGCGTATATTACCCGACGAACACCGGGGAGCTGTTTTTT
-	TRBV7-8	20	TRBJ1-1	-	CASSLVGRGRNPARNTEAFF	TGTGCCAGCAGCTTAGTGGGTAGGGGACGGAACCCCGCCCGGAACACTGAAGCTTTCTTT
-	TRBV27	15	TRBJ2-5	TRBD2	CASSLMLAGVETQYF	TGTGCCAGCAGTTTAATGCTAGCGGGAGTGGAGACCCAGTACTTC
-	TRBV11-2	15	TRBJ1-6	TRBD1	CASSFQQGANSPLHF	TGTGCCAGCAGCTTCCAACAGGGGGCGAATTCACCCCTCCACTTT
-	TRBV5-1	14	TRBJ2-5	-	CASSLGRRGETQYF	TGCGCCAGCAGCTTGGGCAGACGGGGGGAGACCCAGTACTTC
-	TRBV6-4	10	TRBJ2-5	-	CASQGETQYF	TGTGCCAGCCAAGGAGAGACCCAGTACTTC
-	TRBV19	14	TRBJ1-5	TRBD1	CASGYRGSNQPQHF	TGTGCCAGTGGGTACAGGGGGAGCAATCAGCCCCAGCATTTT
once	TRBV5-1	13	TRBJ1-1	TRBD1	CASSLPGQNVAFF	TGCGCCAGCAGCTTGCCGGGACAGAATGTCGCTTTCTTT
few	TRBV7-7	12	TRBJ2-1	TRBD2	CASSTPSGEQFF	TGTGCCAGCAGCACCCCTAGCGGGGAGCAGTTCTTC
-	TRBV28	14	TRBJ2-6	TRBD1	CASSGTAGANVLTF	TGTGCCAGCAGCGGGACAGCTGGGGCCAACGTCCTGACTTTC
once	TRBV19	15	TRBJ2-3	TRBD2	CASRRTSGSLDTQYF	TGTGCCAGTAGGCGGACTAGCGGGAGTCTAGATACGCAGTATTTT
-	TRBV4-1	15	TRBJ1-4	TRBD1	CASSQDPRGGEKLFF	TGCGCCAGCAGCCAAGATCCCAGGGGGGGAGAAAAACTGTTTTTT
few	TRBV5-1	13	TRBJ2-2	-	CASRVARTGELFF	TGCGCCAGCAGAGTGGCGCGCACCGGGGAGCTGTTTTTT
-	TRBV5-1	16	TRBJ1-4	-	CASSLRGDTQNEKLFF	TGCGCCAGCAGTTTGAGGGGGGACACCCAGAATGAAAAACTGTTTTTT
-	TRBV2	13	TRBJ1-5	TRBD1	CASSVQGDQPQHF	TGTGCCAGCAGTGTACAGGGGGATCAGCCCCAGCATTTT
-	TRBV5-1	14	TRBJ2-4	-	CASSWGTEKNIQYF	TGCGCCAGCAGCTGGGGGACGGAAAAAAACATTCAGTACTTC
-	TRBV6-1	14	TRBJ2-7	-	CASRLDGYSYEQYF	TGTGCCAGCAGGCTGGACGGATACTCCTACGAGCAGTACTTC
-	TRBV5-1	11	TRBJ2-7	-	CASSFDREQYF	TGCGCCAGCAGCTTTGACAGGGAGCAGTACTTC
-	TRBV29-1	14	TRBJ1-1	TRBD1	CSVTTGTVNTEAFF	TGCAGCGTCACGACCGGGACAGTAAACACTGAAGCTTTCTTT
-	TRBV18	13	TRBJ2-5	TRBD2	CASSPTGRETQYF	TGTGCCAGCTCACCAACCGGGAGGGAGACCCAGTACTTC
-	TRBV28	16	TRBJ2-3	-	CASSSAGQPSTDTQYF	TGTGCCAGCAGTTCGGCGGGACAACCAAGCACAGATACGCAGTATTTT
-	TRBV7-9	14	TRBJ1-1	-	CASSFTRDNTEAFF	TGTGCCAGCAGCTTCACACGGGACAACACTGAAGCTTTCTTT
once	TRBV5-1	16	TRBJ2-5	-	CASSLFRLGAKETQYF	TGCGCCAGCAGCTTGTTCAGATTAGGGGCGAAAGAGACCCAGTACTTC
few	TRBV2	15	TRBJ2-1	TRBD1	CASNHPGQNPNEQFF	TGTGCCAGCAACCACCCGGGACAGAATCCCAATGAGCAGTTCTTC
-	TRBV4-1	18	TRBJ1-2	TRBD1	CASSQGRLTGAGGYGYTF	TGCGCCAGCAGCCAGGGAAGGTTGACAGGGGCTGGTGGCTATGGCTACACCTTC
-	TRBV19	16	TRBJ1-5	-	CASSIGRPGQNQPQHF	TGTGCCAGTAGTATTGGGAGGCCGGGCCAAAATCAGCCCCAGCATTTT
-	TRBV4-1	19	TRBJ1-4	TRBD1	CASSPAPDGTGATNEKLFF	TGCGCCAGCAGCCCGGCCCCGGACGGGACAGGAGCAACTAATGAAAAACTGTTTTTT
-	TRBV2	15	TRBJ2-7	-	CASTQWSSYSYEQYF	TGTGCCAGCACGCAGTGGTCCTCCTACTCCTACGAGCAGTACTTC
-	TRBV5-1	16	TRBJ2-3	-	CASSLIRGGSTDTQYF	TGCGCCAGCAGCCTGATCAGGGGTGGGAGCACAGATACGCAGTATTTT
-	TRBV11-2	15	TRBJ2-6	-	CASSHWSTGANVLTF	TGTGCCAGCAGCCACTGGTCTACTGGGGCCAACGTCCTGACTTTC
-	TRBV29-1	17	TRBJ1-4	TRBD1	CSVGVVGQSFSPEKLFF	TGCAGCGTTGGGGTAGTGGGACAGTCCTTCAGTCCTGAAAAACTGTTTTTT
-	TRBV7-2	14	TRBJ2-3	TRBD2	CASSPVLMGLAEYF	TGTGCCAGCAGCCCGGTATTAATGGGACTAGCGGAGTATTTT
-	TRBV13	13	TRBJ2-2	-	CASSPAQTGELFF	TGTGCCAGCAGCCCAGCCCAGACCGGGGAGCTGTTTTTT
-	TRBV29-1	14	TRBJ1-1	TRBD1	CSAVRQGSSTEAFF	TGCAGCGCCGTGCGACAGGGAAGTTCCACTGAAGCTTTCTTT
-	TRBV5-4	13	TRBJ2-7	TRBD2	CASSLPLAGEQYF	TGTGCCAGCAGCTTGCCGCTAGCGGGTGAGCAGTACTTC
-	TRBV5-1	16	TRBJ2-7	-	CASSLARDSGTYEQYF	TGCGCCAGCAGCTTAGCACGGGACAGCGGGACCTACGAGCAGTACTTC
few	TRBV27	16	TRBJ2-2	TRBD2	CASSSIAGPPPGELFF	TGTGCCAGCAGTTCTATAGCGGGACCCCCGCCCGGGGAGCTGTTTTTT
many	TRBV7-2	18	TRBJ2-6	TRBD2	CASSSLGTRETGANVLTF	TGTGCCAGCAGCTCGTTGGGGACTAGGGAAACTGGGGCCAACGTCCTGACTTTC
-	TRBV29-1	14	TRBJ2-1	TRBD2	CSGEGLAGGSEQFF	TGCAGCGGCGAGGGACTAGCGGGAGGAAGTGAGCAGTTCTTC
-	TRBV21-1	13	TRBJ2-5	-	CASSKGVRSTQYF	TGTGCCAGCAGCAAAGGGGTACGGTCGACCCAGTACTTC
-	TRBV5-1	17	TRBJ2-5	TRBD2	CASTRSASSGGKETQYF	TGCGCCAGCACCCGATCGGCGAGTAGCGGGGGTAAAGAGACCCAGTACTTC
few	TRBV27	15	TRBJ2-7	-	CASSLLGTASYEQYF	TGTGCCAGCAGTTTACTTGGGACGGCTTCCTACGAGCAGTACTTC
-	TRBV30	13	TRBJ1-1	-	CACTMARNTEAFF	TGTGCCTGCACAATGGCCCGGAACACTGAAGCTTTCTTT
-	TRBV28	18	TRBJ1-4	-	CASRSGLSTVPTNEKLFF	TGTGCCAGCAGGTCAGGACTCTCTACAGTCCCAACTAATGAAAAACTGTTTTTT